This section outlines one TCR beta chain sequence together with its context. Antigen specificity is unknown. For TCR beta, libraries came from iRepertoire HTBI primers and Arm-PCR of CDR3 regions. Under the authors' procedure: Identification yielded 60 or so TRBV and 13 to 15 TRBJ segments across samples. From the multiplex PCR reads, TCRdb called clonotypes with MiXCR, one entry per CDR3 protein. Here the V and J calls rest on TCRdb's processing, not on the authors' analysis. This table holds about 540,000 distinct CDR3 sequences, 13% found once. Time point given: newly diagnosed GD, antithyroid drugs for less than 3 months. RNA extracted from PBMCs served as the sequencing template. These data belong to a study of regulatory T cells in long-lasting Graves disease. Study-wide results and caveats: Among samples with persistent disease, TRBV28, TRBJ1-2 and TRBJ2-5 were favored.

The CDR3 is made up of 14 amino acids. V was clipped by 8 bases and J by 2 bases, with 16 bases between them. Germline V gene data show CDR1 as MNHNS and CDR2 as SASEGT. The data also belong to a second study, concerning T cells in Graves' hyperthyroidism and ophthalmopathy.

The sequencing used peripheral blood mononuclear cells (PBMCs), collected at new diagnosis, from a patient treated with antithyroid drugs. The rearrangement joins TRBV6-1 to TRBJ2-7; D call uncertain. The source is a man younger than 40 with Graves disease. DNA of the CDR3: TGTGCCAGCGGAATAAACTGGAGCCCCTACGAGCAGTACTTC. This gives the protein CASGINWSPYEQYF.